This T cell receptor (beta chain) was sequenced during a study of cytomegalovirus exposure and HLA in healthy donors. PCR involved 60 Vbeta and 13 Jbeta primers. Per the original data handling: Later analysis identified roughly 84 million unique TCR beta chains, 8.5 million to 13 million shared. Here immunoSEQ multiplex PCR was the method, and the copy in TCRdb shows in-frame clones only, minus some. Clone size and V and J calls were adopted from that table, with D and trimming inferred from the DNA. This table holds about 140,000 clones, roughly 80% found once. All donors participated as healthy donors of bone marrow. General observations from the study: Later analysis demonstrated an association between a missense DCLRE1C variant and TCR beta V- and J-gene trimming.

About this clone itself: Its matching antigen is unknown.

The CDR3 has 15 amino acids. From germline, CDR1 is SGHKS and CDR2 YYEKEE (reference sequence). Losses at the gene ends were 3 bases for V and 1 base for J; bases not matched to a gene: 3. The sequenced sample consisted of PBMCs. The V and J genes are TRBV5-5 and TRBJ1-4; 7 bases map to TRBD1. The sequence came from a middle-aged man in good health and CMV-seronegative. The CDR3 DNA follows: TGTGCCAGCAGCTCACAGGGGCGAACTAATGAAAAACTGTTTTTT. It specifies CASSSQGRTNEKLFF.